This is a list of T cell receptor beta chains from one sample in a study of shared clonotypes between healthy human individuals. The method was immunoSEQ multiplex PCR; TCRdb's version includes in-frame clones alone and lacks a portion of them. The repertoire includes some 2,500,000 clones, under 95% of them detected once, and approximately 0.41% sits in the top ten. Sequenced: naive CD4+ T cells from PBMCs. These receptor sequences come from a man in his late teens or twenties in good health. Some clones in this sample may be carry-over from other donors' samples. The CDR3 runs from the conserved cysteine through the conserved F or W. A D gene is named only where the DNA matches it firmly. For some rows the clone size is stated as once, few or many, or as a class when expanded; others skip it.

j_call | clone_size | v_call | d_call | cdr3_nt | cdr3_aa
TRBJ1-1 | - | TRBV5-8 | - | TGTGCCAGCAGCCTCCAGGGAACAGCTTTCTTT | CASSLQGTAFF
TRBJ2-7 | - | TRBV5-1 | - | TGCGCCAGCAGCCCCGGGGCGAGCGGGACATACGAGCAGTACTTC | CASSPGASGTYEQYF
TRBJ2-4 | - | TRBV30 | - | TGTGCCTGGACCAACGGCGCGGGCAACATTCAGTACTTC | CAWTNGAGNIQYF
TRBJ1-5 | - | TRBV19 | TRBD1 | TGTGCCAGTAGTCCAACAGGGGACAATCAGCCCCAGCATTTT | CASSPTGDNQPQHF
TRBJ1-2 | - | TRBV30 | - | TGTGCCTGGACCACCGGGCTCCCCCCGGCAGGCTACACCTTC | CAWTTGLPPAGYTF
TRBJ2-2 | - | TRBV29-1 | - | TGCAGCGGAGGGGGGCAGTCCACCGGGGAGCTGTTTTTT | CSGGGQSTGELFF
TRBJ2-1 | - | TRBV30 | TRBD2 | TGTGCCTGGAGTGCCGACGGACTAGCGGATTACAATGAGCAGTTCTTC | CAWSADGLADYNEQFF
TRBJ1-2 | - | TRBV28 | - | TGTGCCAGCAGTTTTCGGGGACTGCTAGGCTACACCTTC | CASSFRGLLGYTF
TRBJ2-4 | - | TRBV5-1 | TRBD1 | TGCGCCAGCAGCACCGGGACAGGGGGGAAAAACATTCAGTACTTC | CASSTGTGGKNIQYF
TRBJ2-2 | - | TRBV2 | - | TGTGCCAGCAGTGAGTGGGCCGTTTCCAACACCGGGGAGCTGTTTTTT | CASSEWAVSNTGELFF
TRBJ2-3 | - | TRBV13 | - | TGTGCCAGCAGCCGGGGGCGGATTAGCACAGATACGCAGTATTTT | CASSRGRISTDTQYF
TRBJ2-3 | - | TRBV27 | - | TGTGCCAGCAGTTCCGGGGTTACAGATACGCAGTATTTT | CASSSGVTDTQYF
TRBJ2-2 | - | TRBV28 | - | TGTGCCAGCAGTAACTCAATAGGTTTTCCCGGGGAGCTGTTTTTT | CASSNSIGFPGELFF
TRBJ1-4 | - | TRBV5-1 | TRBD1 | TGCGCCAGCAGCTTGGCTACAGGGGAAGGGAATAGAAAACTGTTTTTT | CASSLATGEGNRKLFF
TRBJ1-6 | - | TRBV28 | - | TGTGCCAGCAGTTTTGGGGGGCCCTCGACGTCTAATTCACCCCTCCACTTT | CASSFGGPSTSNSPLHF
TRBJ1-2 | - | TRBV6-1 | - | TGTGCCAGCAGGTTGACACAAGACAACTATGGCTACACCTTC | CASRLTQDNYGYTF
TRBJ1-2 | - | TRBV19 | TRBD1 | TGTGCCAGTAGTACGACAACAGGGGGATACTATGGCTACACCTTC | CASSTTTGGYYGYTF
TRBJ2-5 | - | TRBV19 | TRBD2 | TGTGCCAGTAGTATATCCTTGGGAGGGTTGGGGACCCAGTACTTC | CASSISLGGLGTQYF
TRBJ1-1 | - | TRBV19 | - | TGTGCCAGTACCCTCGGGGGGGTGACGAACACTGAAGCTTTCTTT | CASTLGGVTNTEAFF
TRBJ2-3 | - | TRBV7-3 | TRBD1 | TGTGCCAGCAGCTTAATCGCGGGACAGGGTATCGGTACGCAGTATTTT | CASSLIAGQGIGTQYF
TRBJ1-2 | - | TRBV4-1 | - | TGCGCCAGCAGCCATCCGTTAGGGCCAGTTAACTATGGCTACACCTTC | CASSHPLGPVNYGYTF
TRBJ2-7 | - | TRBV19 | TRBD1 | TGTGCCAGTAGTAGGGGACAGGGACGATCCTACGAGCAGTACTTC | CASSRGQGRSYEQYF
TRBJ1-1 | - | TRBV6-5 | - | TGTGCCAGCAGGCCCAGGGGATTGTGGACTGAAGCTTTCTTT | CASRPRGLWTEAFF
TRBJ1-2 | - | TRBV5-1 | - | TGCGCCAGCAGCTCACAGGGCGCGGACTATGGCTACACCTTC | CASSSQGADYGYTF
TRBJ2-7 | - | TRBV11-2 | - | TGTGCCAGCAGCCTGACTAGTTTAGGCGAGCAGTACTTC | CASSLTSLGEQYF
TRBJ1-1 | - | TRBV5-4 | - | TGTGCCAGCAGCTTGGTGCGGCAGGGCGAGACTGAAGCTTTCTTT | CASSLVRQGETEAFF
TRBJ2-1 | - | TRBV7-3 | TRBD2 | TGTGCCAGCAGCGCTCGGGGGGGACTCCCATATGAGCAGTTCTTC | CASSARGGLPYEQFF
TRBJ1-1 | few | TRBV18 | - | TGTGCCAGCTCACCAAACACCGGGAACACTGAAGCTTTCTTT | CASSPNTGNTEAFF
TRBJ1-2 | once | TRBV6-1 | - | TGTGCCAGCAGTCTGACGGGAGACTATGGCTACACCTTC | CASSLTGDYGYTF
TRBJ2-1 | - | TRBV5-4 | TRBD2 | TGTGCCAGCAGCCGTACGCAGGGTAGCGGGAGAGTCAATGAGCAGTTCTTC | CASSRTQGSGRVNEQFF
TRBJ1-4 | - | TRBV4-2 | TRBD1 | TGTGCCAGCAGCGAAGACTTCAGGGGGCAAAACGAAAAACTGTTTTTT | CASSEDFRGQNEKLFF
TRBJ2-7 | once | TRBV7-3 | - | TGTGCCAGCAGTACCGCTGGCCCGGGCGAGCAGTACTTC | CASSTAGPGEQYF
TRBJ2-3 | - | TRBV27 | TRBD2 | TGTGCCAGCAGTTTATATCCCCCGACTAGCGGGAGTCTCAGAGATACGCAGTATTTT | CASSLYPPTSGSLRDTQYF
TRBJ1-5 | few | TRBV30 | TRBD1 | TGTGCCTGGAGCCTCCCTCCGACAGGGCAGCGTCAGCCCCAGCATTTT | CAWSLPPTGQRQPQHF
TRBJ1-1 | - | TRBV28 | TRBD1 | TGTGCCAGCAGTTTCCGGACAGGGGGAACTGAAGCTTTCTTT | CASSFRTGGTEAFF
TRBJ2-7 | - | TRBV28 | - | TGTGCCAGCAGTTTATTTCGGGGGATCGCGTCCGAGCAGTACTTC | CASSLFRGIASEQYF
TRBJ1-5 | - | TRBV7-3 | - | TGTGCCAGCAGCCAAGCCAGGGATCAGCCCCAGCATTTT | CASSQARDQPQHF
TRBJ2-5 | - | TRBV7-3 | - | TGTGCCAGCAGCTTACGTCGGATCGGCACCCAAGAGACCCAGTACTTC | CASSLRRIGTQETQYF
TRBJ2-7 | once | TRBV4-2 | - | TGTGCCGGCAGCCCCGGAGAGGCAGGGCACAACTACGAGCAGTACTTC | CAGSPGEAGHNYEQYF
TRBJ2-5 | - | TRBV15 | TRBD2 | TGTGCCACCAGCAGAGATGGGGGAGGACTAGCGGGGCAAGAGACCCAGTACTTC | CATSRDGGGLAGQETQYF
TRBJ2-3 | - | TRBV9 | TRBD2 | TGTGCCAGCAGCGCCCAGGGAGCGGGAGGATCGGATACGCAGTATTTT | CASSAQGAGGSDTQYF
TRBJ2-3 | - | TRBV7-9 | - | TGTGCCAGCAGCCCTATTGGCACAGATACGCAGTATTTT | CASSPIGTDTQYF
TRBJ2-7 | - | TRBV4-1 | TRBD2 | TGCGCCAGCAGCCGAACCGTACTAAGCGGGAGGCAGAACTACGAGCAGTACTTC | CASSRTVLSGRQNYEQYF
TRBJ2-5 | - | TRBV10-3 | TRBD2 | TGTGCCATCAGTGGGCCCTTGACTAGCGGGGGTCAAGAGACCCAGTACTTC | CAISGPLTSGGQETQYF
TRBJ2-2 | - | TRBV15 | - | TGTGCCACCAGCAGAGAACGACAGAACACCGGGGAGCTGTTTTTT | CATSRERQNTGELFF
TRBJ2-1 | - | TRBV4-1 | TRBD2 | TGCGCCAGCAGCCAAGATCTGGCGCTAGCGGTTGACTACAATGAGCAGTTCTTC | CASSQDLALAVDYNEQFF
TRBJ2-2 | - | TRBV7-3 | - | TGTGCCAGCAGCTTATTTAACCCACCAGGAGCCGGGGAGCTGTTTTTT | CASSLFNPPGAGELFF
TRBJ2-1 | - | TRBV2 | TRBD1 | TGTGCCAGCAGTTCGGACAGGGGTGACAATGAGCAGTTCTTC | CASSSDRGDNEQFF
TRBJ1-2 | - | TRBV28 | - | TGTGCCAGCATTTCAAGGGTAAACTATGGCTACACCTTC | CASISRVNYGYTF
TRBJ1-3 | - | TRBV9 | - | TGTGCCAGCAGCGCGACTCTACAGGGCTCTGGAAACACCATATATTTT | CASSATLQGSGNTIYF
TRBJ2-2 | - | TRBV6-5 | TRBD1 | TGTGCCAGCAGATGGGACAGGCAGGCAGGGGAGCTGTTTTTT | CASRWDRQAGELFF
TRBJ2-7 | - | TRBV4-3 | - | TGCGCCAGCAGCCAAGGGCTCGTCGGATCCCTGGAGCAGTACTTC | CASSQGLVGSLEQYF
TRBJ2-4 | - | TRBV19 | TRBD2 | TGTGCCAGTAGTACCTCTCCTAGCGGGGGGCAGTACTTC | CASSTSPSGGQYF